The TCR beta chain described here comes from a study of T cell responses to AZD1222 COVID-19 vaccine. Looking at the study overall: Pooled in the analysis were second doses at about 4 or about 12 weeks. Study-wide points: The number of AZD1222 recipients seropositive at baseline was only five or six. Repertoires were obtained only post-peak T cell response.

CDR3 length: 13 amino acids. The germline V gene encodes CDR1 SNHLY and CDR2 FYNNEI. V was pared by 6 bases and J by 1 base, with 9 bases between. In regard to this clone: Its antigen remains unknown.

Generated by immunoSEQ multiplex PCR, the TCRdb table keeps only in-frame clones and is missing some. The data contain about 150,000 clones, roughly nine tenths of them singletons. The rearrangement joins TRBV2 to TRBJ1-1; D is perhaps TRBD1 (5 bases). The sequence came from an adult in good health. The sample here was peripheral blood, taken on day 0 of AZD1222 vaccination. CDR3 protein: CASSKDKNTEAFF. The CDR3 nucleotides read TGTGCCAGCAGCAAGGACAAGAACACTGAAGCTTTCTTT. Using reference TRBV2 and TRBJ1-1 for the parts outside the CDR3, the full variable domain is EPEVTQTPSHQVTQMGQEVILRCVPISNHLYFYWYRQILGQKVEFLVSFYNNEISEKSEIFDDQFSVERPDGSNFTLKIRSTKLEDSAMYFCASSKDKNTEAFFGQGTRLTVV.